This T cell receptor beta chain stems from a study of early T cells in non-severe SARS-CoV-2 infection. Germline V CDR1 and CDR2: SQVTM, ANQGSEA. The V and J ends lost 1 base and 5 bases respectively, with 4 bases between them. The CDR3 spans 11 residues. TCRdb redid the calling of the 5' RACE reads with MiXCR, one entry per CDR3 protein. The table records about 48,000 distinct CDR3 sequences, 6.5% to 9.5% of them present only once. The sample consisted of whole blood. The TCR was taken from an adult who was a healthcare worker with PCR-confirmed SARS-CoV-2 infection or an uninfected control (not recorded which). The genes are TRBV29-1 and TRBJ2-3; D remains unclear. The CDR3 DNA sequence: TGCAGCGTTGAAGTTAGAGATACGCAGTATTTT. Protein product: CSVEVRDTQYF.